Here is one T cell receptor (beta chain) with its context. This record belongs to a study of tumor-infiltrating lymphocytes in localized non-small cell lung cancer. Assay used: immunoSEQ multiplex PCR; TCRdb lists only in-frame clones, some missing. The repertoire has 4,500 to 6,000 clones, around 66% of them found once; the top ten carry 60% to 65%. Germline-derived CDR1 and CDR2 are SGHKS and YYEKEE (reference sequence). The J segment lost 8 bases and the V segment lost 4 bases, leaving 15 bases of the junction unmatched. The CDR3 length is 16 residues. The receptor was isolated from a human donor with non-small cell lung cancer. The sequenced sample was lung tumor tissue. This rearrangement joins TRBV5-5 to TRBJ1-2; 9 bases are a match to TRBD1. CDR3 loop: CASSPDPGQGLEGYTF. The CDR3 bases are TGTGCCAGCAGCCCCGATCCGGGACAGGGATTAGAGGGCTACACCTTC.